What follows are 30 T cell receptor beta chains derived from one specimen sequenced in a study of T cell responses to AZD1222 COVID-19 vaccine. The table came from immunoSEQ multiplex PCR; TCRdb's copy has only in-frame clones and leaves some out. The table shows 100,000 to 120,000 clones, with around 90% occurring only once. The sequences come from peripheral blood, collected 28 days after the second AZD1222 dose. These receptors originate from an adult who received the AZD1222 COVID-19 vaccine.

The genes are TRBV3-1 (or the pseudogene TRBV3-2) and TRBJ2-7; D not resolved. CDR1 LGHDT and CDR2 YNNKEL come from the germline V gene (reference sequence). The CDR3 has 17 residues. V was trimmed by 3 bases and J by 0 bases, leaving 18 bases between them. In DNA form, the CDR3 reads TGTGCCAGCAGCCATTATGTCCTCCGGAACAGCTCCTACGAGCAGTACTTC. Amino acids: CASSHYVLRNSSYEQYF.

This chain links TRBV29-1 with TRBJ1-2; no clear D. Germline values: CDR1 SQVTM, CDR2 ANQGSEA. The CDR3 has 12 amino acids. V gave up 5 bases and J gave up 4 bases, with 11 bases separating them. CDR3 in DNA: TGCAGCGTTATGGAGGGCGGCTATGGCTACACCTTC. Protein product: CSVMEGGYGYTF.

The rearrangement links TRBV10-3 to TRBJ1-2; tentatively, D is TRBD1 (5 bases). The V and J ends lost 6 bases and 8 bases respectively, with 19 bases between them. The CDR3 sequence is 14 residues long. CDR1 and CDR2 from the germline V gene are ENHRY and SYGVKD. CDR3 nucleotides: TGTGCCATCAGCCCGGGCGTGGGGCGACGAGGCTACACCTTC. Amino acids: CAISPGVGRRGYTF.

CDR3 sequence reads: CASSLVEGSSYNEQFF. The CDR3 DNA reads TGTGCCAGCAGTTTAGTAGAGGGGAGCTCCTACAATGAGCAGTTCTTC. The chain is built from TRBV28 and TRBJ2-1; D might be TRBD1 or TRBD2, each matching 5 bases. The CDR3 runs 16 residues. Per the germline V gene, CDR1 is MDHEN and CDR2 is SYDVKM. The V gene lost 2 bases and the J gene lost 0 bases, with 11 bases spanning the gap.

Notes on this clone: The germline gene is not matched at one end of the junction; a read error may be the cause. The rearrangement uses TRBV10-1 and TRBJ1-1; perhaps TRBD1 as D (5 bases). The CDR3 is made up of 13 amino acids. Germline V gives CDR1 WNHNN, CDR2 SYGVQD (reference sequence). DNA of the CDR3: TGCGCCAGCAGGGGTCGGGGGAACGCTGAAGCTTTCTTT. The encoded protein is CASRGRGNAEAFF.

The chain couples TRBV28 to TRBJ1-4; D might be TRBD1 (6 bases). In germline, CDR1 is MDHEN, CDR2 SYDVKM. The CDR3 totals 14 residues. V shed 7 bases and J shed 5 bases, with 14 bases lying between them. This CDR3 reads CASTPAGANEKLFF. The CDR3 DNA follows: TGTGCCAGCACCCCCGCGGGGGCAAATGAAAAACTGTTTTTT. The full variable domain, completed using reference TRBV28 and TRBJ1-4, is DVKVTQSSRYLVKRTGEKVFLECVQDMDHENMFWYRQDPGLGLRLIYFSYDVKMKEKGDIPEGYSVSREKKERFSLILESASTNQTSMYLCASTPAGANEKLFFGSGTQLSVL.

The chain recombines TRBV27 with TRBJ2-7; no firm D call. The germline V gene encodes CDR1 MNHEY and CDR2 SMNVEV (reference sequence). The CDR3 runs 12 residues. V was trimmed by 6 bases and J by 3 bases, leaving 9 bases between them. CDR3 sequence reads: CASSKRVYEQYF. The CDR3, as DNA: TGTGCCAGCAGCAAACGGGTCTACGAGCAGTACTTC.

The gene calls are TRBV7-9 and TRBJ2-5; possible D gene TRBD1, 5 bases. The CDR3 contains 14 residues. The ends were cut back, 8 bases at V and 5 bases at J, with 18 bases in the middle. Germline values: CDR1 SEHNR, CDR2 FQNEAQ (reference sequence). The CDR3 DNA reads as TGTGCCAGCCAGGTGGCAGGGCTTGGGGAGACCCAGTACTTC. Encoded protein: CASQVAGLGETQYF.

The chain carries TRBV10-3 and TRBJ1-1; 10 bases line up with TRBD1. V gave up 5 bases and J gave up 4 bases; unmatched junction bases: 7. Germline-derived CDR1 and CDR2 are ENHRY and SYGVKD. The CDR3 consists of 15 residues. The CDR3 coding sequence is TGTGCCATCAGTTCCGGAAGGGACAGGGGCACTGAAGCTTTCTTT. This codes for CAISSGRDRGTEAFF.

The CDR3 coding sequence is TGCAGCGCCCAACCTCAAGGAACCACCGGGGAGCTGTTTTTT. It codes for CSAQPQGTTGELFF. The J gene is TRBJ2-2, the V gene TRBV29-1; D gene unclear. Deletions cut 7 bases from V and 4 bases from J, with 16 bases between. The length of the CDR3 is 14 residues. Germline-derived CDR1 and CDR2 are SQVTM and ANQGSEA.

The CDR3 loop reads CASSNLGGTYNEQFF. The DNA for the CDR3 is TGTGCCAGTAGTAATTTAGGGGGGACCTACAATGAGCAGTTCTTC. V and J are TRBV19 and TRBJ2-1; D assignment may be TRBD1 or TRBD2 (6 bases each). The CDR3 totals 15 residues. With 4 bases removed from V and 2 bases from J, the gap between germline ends came to 12 bases. The germline gives CDR1 LNHDA, CDR2 SQIVND (reference sequence).

The chain couples TRBV19 to TRBJ2-2; TRBD1 aligns across 7 bases. The CDR3 runs to 16 residues. The V segment lost 2 bases and the J segment 7 bases; nucleotides outside the gene matches: 10. In germline, CDR1 is LNHDA, CDR2 SQIVND (reference sequence). The DNA for the CDR3 is TGTGCCAGTAGTATACAGTGGGCAGGGGGTATCGGGGAGCTGTTTTTT. This codes for CASSIQWAGGIGELFF.

This clone was counted a few times. The CDR3 reads CASSLGPYAYNEQFF. As DNA, the CDR3 is TGTGCCAGCAGCTTAGGTCCGTACGCTTACAATGAGCAGTTCTTC. The V call is TRBV7-2, the J call TRBJ2-1, with no clear D. The V gene's germline CDR1 is SGHTA and CDR2 FQGNSA. This CDR3 comprises 15 residues. V dropped 1 base and J dropped 4 bases, with 11 bases sitting between them.

The chain couples TRBV5-5 to TRBJ1-5, with a weak D call TRBD1 (5 bases). The V end lost 4 bases, the J end lost 8 bases, and 19 bases lay between the germline ends. In germline, CDR1 is SGHKS, CDR2 YYEKEE (reference sequence). This CDR3 contains 15 residues. CDR3 DNA: TGTGCCAGCAGCCTAAATCCGGGGGGAGGGGAGCCCCAGCATTTT. Protein product: CASSLNPGGGEPQHF.

This chain joins TRBV18 and TRBJ2-7; no clear D gene. This CDR3 has 13 residues. Trimming removed 0 bases at V and 3 bases at J, with 6 bases between. CDR1 is KGHSH and CDR2 is LQKENI in the germline V gene. The DNA for the CDR3 is TGTGCCAGCTCACCACCCCCGGGCTACGAGCAGTACTTC. Translation: CASSPPPGYEQYF.

This sequence joins TRBV19 and TRBJ1-5, with a possible D match to TRBD1 (6 bases). The V end lost 6 bases, the J end lost 7 bases, and 19 bases lay between the germline ends. This CDR3 region has 15 residues. CDR1 and CDR2 from the germline V gene are LNHDA and SQIVND (reference sequence). The DNA for the CDR3 is TGTGCCAGTAGCTGGGGAGGGAGGGGGGACCAGCCCCAGCATTTT. Protein sequence: CASSWGGRGDQPQHF.

V usage is TRBV5-1 and J usage is TRBJ1-1; D unclear. Germline CDR1 is SGHRS and CDR2 is YFSETQ. The length of the CDR3 is 13 residues. Trimming shortened V by 0 bases and J by 5 bases, and 8 bases separated the two germline ends. The CDR3 bases are TGCGCCAGCAGCTTGGTGGGTTATACTGAAGCTTTCTTT. This gives the protein CASSLVGYTEAFF.

This chain links TRBV27 with TRBJ2-7; D call uncertain. V was pared by 4 bases and J by 1 base, with 17 bases between. The CDR3 runs to 16 residues. Looked up from germline, CDR1 is MNHEY and CDR2 is SMNVEV (reference sequence). The DNA for the CDR3 is TGTGCCAGCAGTTCAAATGGATGGGGTAGGTCCTACGAGCAGTACTTC. Residues: CASSSNGWGRSYEQYF.

The V gene is TRBV10-3, the J gene TRBJ2-5, with D perhaps TRBD1 (8 bases). The CDR3 has 14 residues. The germline CDR1 and CDR2 sequences are ENHRY and SYGVKD. Trimming shortened V by 6 bases and J by 5 bases, and 16 bases separated the two germline ends. CDR3 in amino acids: CAISGQGGAETQYF. The CDR3 DNA is TGTGCCATCAGCGGACAGGGAGGGGCGGAGACCCAGTACTTC.

This clone was found once. This chain connects TRBV18 to TRBJ1-4; D not resolved. CDR1 KGHSH and CDR2 LQKENI come from the germline V gene. The CDR3 is made up of 15 amino acids. The germline V and J ends were trimmed by 2 bases and 7 bases, with 14 bases remaining between them. CDR3 bases: TGTGCCAGCTCACCATCGGAAGGGCGGGGTGAAAAACTGTTTTTT. Its translation: CASSPSEGRGEKLFF.

The rearrangement uses TRBV15 and TRBJ1-2; the match to TRBD1 covers 10 bases. V trimming: 4 bases; J trimming: 4 bases; junction bases outside the gene matches: 6. In germline, CDR1 is LNHNV, CDR2 YYDKDF (reference sequence). The CDR3 length is 15 residues. The CDR3 DNA is TGTGCCACCAGCACAAGACAGGGGGCGAGCTATGGCTACACCTTC. As protein: CATSTRQGASYGYTF.

This clone was seen a single time. The CDR3 region is CASSQEGGALTDTQYF. CDR3 nucleotides: TGCGCCAGCAGCCAAGAAGGAGGGGCCCTCACAGATACGCAGTATTTT. This sequence joins TRBV4-3 and TRBJ2-3; TRBD2 might be the D (6 bases). V lost 0 bases and J 2 bases, leaving 12 bases between the germline ends. This CDR3 has 16 amino acids. Germline CDR1 and CDR2: LGHNA and YSLEER.

The chain joins TRBV28 to TRBJ1-4, with TRBD1 matching over 8 bases. The CDR3 totals 15 residues. Unmatched junction bases numbered 8, after V lost 3 bases and J lost 8 bases. Germline V lookup: CDR1 MDHEN, CDR2 SYDVKM. The CDR3 here is CASSLRTGRREKLFF. Written as DNA, the CDR3 is TGTGCCAGCAGTTTGCGGACAGGGAGACGCGAAAAACTGTTTTTT.

The gene calls are TRBV5-4 and TRBJ1-4; no firm D call. The CDR3 is 11 amino acids. Trimming took off 7 bases at V and 6 bases at J, with 7 bases between the two ends. Germline CDR1 and CDR2: SGHNT and YYREEE (reference sequence). Here the CDR3 reads CASGRDEKLFF. The CDR3 DNA reads TGTGCCAGCGGACGGGATGAAAAACTGTTTTTT.

V usage is TRBV4-2 and J usage is TRBJ2-2, with D unresolved. The CDR3 has 13 residues. The V and J ends lost 0 bases and 6 bases respectively, with 5 bases between them. The germline CDR1 and CDR2 sequences are LGHNA and YNFKEQ. As DNA, the CDR3 is TGTGCCAGCAGCCAAGATCGGTCCGGGGAGCTGTTTTTT. This codes for CASSQDRSGELFF.

V is TRBV19 and J is TRBJ1-2; D ambiguous. V lost 3 bases, J lost 6 bases, and 14 bases lay in between. This CDR3 is 14 amino acids long. Germline lookup yields CDR1 LNHDA and CDR2 SQIVND (reference sequence). The CDR3 is CASSIPSRGDGYTF. The CDR3 DNA follows: TGTGCCAGTAGTATTCCGTCCAGAGGCGATGGCTACACCTTC.

This chain links TRBV19 with TRBJ1-4, with 8 positions matching TRBD1. The junction had 1 base not matched to a gene; V was cut back by 4 bases and J by 0 bases. Germline CDR1 and CDR2: LNHDA and SQIVND (reference sequence). CDR3 length: 15 residues. The CDR3 region has the DNA TGTGCCAGTAGTAAACAGGGGGCAACTAATGAAAAACTGTTTTTT. Translating it yields CASSKQGATNEKLFF.

The chain links TRBV4-3 to TRBJ1-2; 8 bases map to TRBD1. Trimming cost V 0 bases and J 6 bases; bases outside gene matches: 6. The CDR3 runs 15 residues. Germline V CDR1 and CDR2: LGHNA, YSLEER. CDR3 nucleotide sequence: TGCGCCAGCAGCCAAGAAGGTATGACAGGGGATGGCTACACCTTC. It codes for CASSQEGMTGDGYTF.

A single count supports this clone. The rearrangement links TRBV29-1 to TRBJ1-1; 9 nucleotides match TRBD1. J was trimmed by 2 bases and V by 0 bases; bases with no gene match: 4. The CDR3 runs to 15 residues. The germline CDR1 and CDR2 sequences are SQVTM and ANQGSEA. Here the CDR3 reads CSVEDPGQGNTEAFF. In nucleotides, the CDR3 is TGCAGCGTTGAAGATCCGGGACAGGGTAACACTGAAGCTTTCTTT.

The V gene is TRBV3-1 (or the pseudogene TRBV3-2), the J gene TRBJ2-2; D gene unclear. Trimming removed 0 bases from V and 6 bases from J, with 5 bases in between. Germline V gene data show CDR1 as LGHDT and CDR2 as YNNKEL (reference sequence). CDR3 length equals 13 residues. CDR3 nucleotide sequence: TGTGCCAGCAGCCAAGAGGCTCCCGGGGAGCTGTTTTTT. Residues: CASSQEAPGELFF.